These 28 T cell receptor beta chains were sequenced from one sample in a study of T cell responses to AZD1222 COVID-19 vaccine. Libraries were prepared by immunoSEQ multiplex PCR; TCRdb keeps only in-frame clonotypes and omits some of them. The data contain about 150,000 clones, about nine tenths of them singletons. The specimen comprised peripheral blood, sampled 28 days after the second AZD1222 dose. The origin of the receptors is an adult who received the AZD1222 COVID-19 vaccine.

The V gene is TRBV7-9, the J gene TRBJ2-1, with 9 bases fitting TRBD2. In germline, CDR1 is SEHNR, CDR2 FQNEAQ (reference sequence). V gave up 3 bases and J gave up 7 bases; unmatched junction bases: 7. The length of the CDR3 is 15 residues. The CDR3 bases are TGTGCCAGCAGCTTCGGGCGGGAGGGGTGGAATGAGCAGTTCTTC. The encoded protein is CASSFGREGWNEQFF.

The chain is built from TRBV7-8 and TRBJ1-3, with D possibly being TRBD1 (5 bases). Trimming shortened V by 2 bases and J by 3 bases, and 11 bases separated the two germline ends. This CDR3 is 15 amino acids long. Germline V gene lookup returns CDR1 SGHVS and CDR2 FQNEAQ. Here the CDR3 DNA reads TGTGCCAGCAGCTTATCGACCAGGGATGGAAACACCATATATTTT. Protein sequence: CASSLSTRDGNTIYF.

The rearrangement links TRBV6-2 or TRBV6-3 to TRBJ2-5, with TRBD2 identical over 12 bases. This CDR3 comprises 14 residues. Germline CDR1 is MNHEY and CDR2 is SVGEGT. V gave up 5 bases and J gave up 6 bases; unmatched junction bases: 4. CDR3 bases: TGTGCCAGCAGTCGACTAGCGGGGGTGCAGACCCAGTACTTC. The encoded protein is CASSRLAGVQTQYF.

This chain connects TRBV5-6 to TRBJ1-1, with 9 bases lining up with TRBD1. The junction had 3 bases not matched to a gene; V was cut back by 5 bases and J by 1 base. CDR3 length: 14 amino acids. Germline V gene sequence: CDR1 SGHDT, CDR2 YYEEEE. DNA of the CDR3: TGTGCCAGCAGAAAGACAGGGGGGAACACTGAAGCTTTCTTT. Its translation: CASRKTGGNTEAFF.

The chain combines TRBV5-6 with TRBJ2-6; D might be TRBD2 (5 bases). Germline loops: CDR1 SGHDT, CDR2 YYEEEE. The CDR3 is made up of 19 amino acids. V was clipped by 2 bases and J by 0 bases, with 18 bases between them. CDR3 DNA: TGTGCCAGCAGCTTCGAGGGTGGGGTCCCGGACTCTGGGGCCAACGTCCTGACTTTC. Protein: CASSFEGGVPDSGANVLTF.

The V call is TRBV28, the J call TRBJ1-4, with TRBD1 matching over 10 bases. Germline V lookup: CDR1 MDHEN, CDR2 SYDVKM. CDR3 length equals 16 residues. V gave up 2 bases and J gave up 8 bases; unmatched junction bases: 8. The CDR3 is CASSLDPGQGREKLFF. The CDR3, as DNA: TGTGCCAGCAGTTTAGATCCGGGACAGGGGCGAGAAAAACTGTTTTTT.

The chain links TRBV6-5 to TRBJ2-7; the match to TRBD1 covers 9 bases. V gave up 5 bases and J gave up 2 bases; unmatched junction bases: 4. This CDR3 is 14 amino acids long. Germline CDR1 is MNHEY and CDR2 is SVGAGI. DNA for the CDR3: TGTGCCAGCAGTCGACAGGGGGGAACCTACGAGCAGTACTTC. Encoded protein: CASSRQGGTYEQYF.

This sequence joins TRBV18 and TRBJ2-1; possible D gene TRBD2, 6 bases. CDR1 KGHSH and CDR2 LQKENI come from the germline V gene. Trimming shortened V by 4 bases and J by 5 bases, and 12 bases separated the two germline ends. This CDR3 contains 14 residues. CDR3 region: CASSLSGPNNEQFF. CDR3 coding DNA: TGTGCCAGCTCACTAAGCGGGCCAAACAATGAGCAGTTCTTC.

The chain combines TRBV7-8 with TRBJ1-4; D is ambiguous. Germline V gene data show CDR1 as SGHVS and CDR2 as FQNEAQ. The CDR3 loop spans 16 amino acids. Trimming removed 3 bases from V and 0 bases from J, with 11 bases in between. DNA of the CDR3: TGTGCCAGCAGCTTTACCGGAGGCCCAACTAATGAAAAACTGTTTTTT. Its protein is CASSFTGGPTNEKLFF.

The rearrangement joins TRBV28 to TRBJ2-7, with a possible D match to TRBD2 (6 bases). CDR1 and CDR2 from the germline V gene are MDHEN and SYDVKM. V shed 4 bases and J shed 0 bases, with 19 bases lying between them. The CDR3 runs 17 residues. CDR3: CASSSFGAGPSSYEQYF. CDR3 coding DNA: TGTGCCAGCAGTTCTTTCGGTGCGGGGCCGAGCTCCTACGAGCAGTACTTC.

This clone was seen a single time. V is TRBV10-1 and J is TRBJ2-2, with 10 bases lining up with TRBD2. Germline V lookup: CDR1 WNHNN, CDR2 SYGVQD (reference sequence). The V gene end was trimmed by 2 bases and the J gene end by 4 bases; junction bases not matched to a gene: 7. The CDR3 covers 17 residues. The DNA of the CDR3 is TGCGCCAGCAGTGAGAAAGCGGGAGGGCCGGTCACCGGGGAGCTGTTTTTT. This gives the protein CASSEKAGGPVTGELFF.

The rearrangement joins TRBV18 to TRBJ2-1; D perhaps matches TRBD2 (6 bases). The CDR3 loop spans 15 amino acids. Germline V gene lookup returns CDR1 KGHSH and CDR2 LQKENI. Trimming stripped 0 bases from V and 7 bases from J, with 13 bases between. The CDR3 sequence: CASSPPIGGLNEQFF. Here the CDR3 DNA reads TGTGCCAGCTCACCACCGATCGGGGGACTTAATGAGCAGTTCTTC. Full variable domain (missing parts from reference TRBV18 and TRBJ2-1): NAGVMQNPRHLVRRRGQEARLRCSPMKGHSHVYWYRQLPEEGLKFMVYLQKENIIDESGMPKERFSAEFPKEGPSILRIQQVVRGDSAAYFCASSPPIGGLNEQFFGPGTRLTVL.

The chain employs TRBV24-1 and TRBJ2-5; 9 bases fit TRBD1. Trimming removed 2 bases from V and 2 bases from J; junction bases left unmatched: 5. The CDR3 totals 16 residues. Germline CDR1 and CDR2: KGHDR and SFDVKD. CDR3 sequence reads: CATSDWPGQGQETQYF. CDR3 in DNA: TGTGCCACCAGTGATTGGCCGGGACAGGGTCAAGAGACCCAGTACTTC.

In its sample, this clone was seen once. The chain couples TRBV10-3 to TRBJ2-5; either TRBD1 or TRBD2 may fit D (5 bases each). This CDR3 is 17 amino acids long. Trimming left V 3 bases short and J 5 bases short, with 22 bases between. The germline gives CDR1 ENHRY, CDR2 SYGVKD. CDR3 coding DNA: TGTGCCATCAGTGACCCACTGAGGGGACCGACACACGAGACCCAGTACTTC. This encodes CAISDPLRGPTHETQYF.

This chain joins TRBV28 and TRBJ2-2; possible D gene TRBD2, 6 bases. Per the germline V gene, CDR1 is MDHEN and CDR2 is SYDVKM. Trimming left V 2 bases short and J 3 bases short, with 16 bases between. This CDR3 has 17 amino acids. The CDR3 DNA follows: TGTGCCAGCAGTTTAGCGGCGGGGAGGATGGACACCGGGGAGCTGTTTTTT. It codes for CASSLAAGRMDTGELFF.

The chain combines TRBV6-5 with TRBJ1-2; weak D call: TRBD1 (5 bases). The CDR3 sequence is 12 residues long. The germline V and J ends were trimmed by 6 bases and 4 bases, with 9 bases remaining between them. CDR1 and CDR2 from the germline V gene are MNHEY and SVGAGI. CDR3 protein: CASRNRIYGYTF. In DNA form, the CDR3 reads TGTGCCAGCAGAAACAGGATCTATGGCTACACCTTC.

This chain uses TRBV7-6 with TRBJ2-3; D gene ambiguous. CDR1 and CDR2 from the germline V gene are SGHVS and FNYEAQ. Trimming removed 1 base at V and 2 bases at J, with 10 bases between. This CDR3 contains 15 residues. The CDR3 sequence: CASSLGQVLTDTQYF. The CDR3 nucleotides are TGTGCCAGCAGCTTAGGCCAGGTTCTCACAGATACGCAGTATTTT.

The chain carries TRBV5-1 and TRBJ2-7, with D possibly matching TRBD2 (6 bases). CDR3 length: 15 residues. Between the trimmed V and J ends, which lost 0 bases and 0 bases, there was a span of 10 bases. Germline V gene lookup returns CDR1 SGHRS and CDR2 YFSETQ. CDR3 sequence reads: CASSLDGTSSYEQYF. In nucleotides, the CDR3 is TGCGCCAGCAGCTTGGATGGGACTTCCTCCTACGAGCAGTACTTC.

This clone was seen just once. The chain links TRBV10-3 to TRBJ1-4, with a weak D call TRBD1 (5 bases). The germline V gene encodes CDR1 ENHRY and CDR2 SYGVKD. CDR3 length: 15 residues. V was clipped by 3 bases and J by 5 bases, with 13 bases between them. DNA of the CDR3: TGTGCCATCAGTGAAGGCGGGCGGGACAATGAAAAACTGTTTTTT. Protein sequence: CAISEGGRDNEKLFF.

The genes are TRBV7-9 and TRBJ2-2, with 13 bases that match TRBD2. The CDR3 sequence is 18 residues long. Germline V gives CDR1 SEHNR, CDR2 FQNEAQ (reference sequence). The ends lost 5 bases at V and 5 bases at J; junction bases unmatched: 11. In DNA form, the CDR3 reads TGTGCCAGCAGCCCCCGGACTAGCGGGAGTGTTAGGACCGGGGAGCTGTTTTTT. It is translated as CASSPRTSGSVRTGELFF.

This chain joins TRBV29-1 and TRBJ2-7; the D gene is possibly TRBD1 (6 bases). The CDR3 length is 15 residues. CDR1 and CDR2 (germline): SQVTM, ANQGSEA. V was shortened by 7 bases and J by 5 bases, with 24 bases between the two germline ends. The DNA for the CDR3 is TGCAGCGCGACCCAAACACCAGGACAGTTTGACGAGCAGTACTTC. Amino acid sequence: CSATQTPGQFDEQYF.

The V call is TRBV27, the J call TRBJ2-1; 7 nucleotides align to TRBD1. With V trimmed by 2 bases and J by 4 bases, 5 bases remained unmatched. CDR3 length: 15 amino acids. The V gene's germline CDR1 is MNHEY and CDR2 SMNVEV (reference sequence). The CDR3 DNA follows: TGTGCCAGCAGTTTAGAGGGGGACAGATACAATGAGCAGTTCTTC. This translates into CASSLEGDRYNEQFF.

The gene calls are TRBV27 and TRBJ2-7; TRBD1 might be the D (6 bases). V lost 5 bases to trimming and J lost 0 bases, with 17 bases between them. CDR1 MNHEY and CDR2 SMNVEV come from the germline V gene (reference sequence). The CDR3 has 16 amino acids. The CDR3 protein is CASSGGEPTSSYEQYF. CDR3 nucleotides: TGTGCCAGCAGTGGGGGCGAGCCCACGAGCTCCTACGAGCAGTACTTC.

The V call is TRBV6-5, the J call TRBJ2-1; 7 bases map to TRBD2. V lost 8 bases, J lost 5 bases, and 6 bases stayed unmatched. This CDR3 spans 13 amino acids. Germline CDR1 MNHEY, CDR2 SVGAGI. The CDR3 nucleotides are TGTGCCAGCCGGGACTACCTAGACAATGAGCAGTTCTTC. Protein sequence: CASRDYLDNEQFF.

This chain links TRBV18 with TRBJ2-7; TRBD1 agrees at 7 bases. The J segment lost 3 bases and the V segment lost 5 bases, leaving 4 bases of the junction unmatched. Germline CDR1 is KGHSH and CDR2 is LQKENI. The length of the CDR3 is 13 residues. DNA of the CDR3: TGTGCCAGCTCAGACAGGGAAGGCTACGAGCAGTACTTC. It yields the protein CASSDREGYEQYF.

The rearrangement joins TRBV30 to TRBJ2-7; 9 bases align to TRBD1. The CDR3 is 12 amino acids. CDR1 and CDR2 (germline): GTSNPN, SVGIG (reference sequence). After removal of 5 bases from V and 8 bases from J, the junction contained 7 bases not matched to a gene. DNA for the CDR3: TGTGCCTGGGACAGGGGGGAAAAGCAGCAGTACTTC. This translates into CAWDRGEKQQYF.

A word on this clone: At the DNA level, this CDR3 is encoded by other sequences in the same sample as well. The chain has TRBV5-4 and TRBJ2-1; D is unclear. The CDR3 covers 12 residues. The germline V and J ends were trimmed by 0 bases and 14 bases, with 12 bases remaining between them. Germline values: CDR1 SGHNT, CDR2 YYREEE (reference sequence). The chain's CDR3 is CASSLGPGEEFF. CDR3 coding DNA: TGTGCCAGCAGCTTGGGCCCAGGAGAAGAGTTCTTC.

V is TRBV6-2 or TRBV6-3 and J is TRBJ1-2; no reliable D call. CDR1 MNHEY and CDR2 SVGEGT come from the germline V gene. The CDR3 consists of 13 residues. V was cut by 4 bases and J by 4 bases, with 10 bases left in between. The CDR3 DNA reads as TGTGCCAGCAGTTCGGGGAGGCTCTATGGCTACACCTTC. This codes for CASSSGRLYGYTF.